This TCR beta chain was profiled in a study of T cell repertoires in cytomegalovirus infection. Study-wide context: Indications of both CMV infection and matching HLA type were provided by public TCR beta signatures.

As concerns this clonotype: The antigen is undetermined.

The study, taken as a whole, reports: Adding up the frequency of public TCR beta families identified people who carried CMV plus the relevant HLA.

TCRdb re-derived calls from the reads in MiXCR, one entry per CDR3 protein. The sample contains 900,000 to 950,000 distinct CDR3 sequences, about a third of which appear only once. The receptor was isolated from a human donor in good health (CMV status not recorded). Some clones in this sample may be carry-over from other donors' samples. Here the sequenced sample was cultured CD8+ T cells from PBMCs, taken from culture after CMV antigen stimulation.

This CDR3 is CASSLRQDFHEQYF. The CDR3 bases are TGTGCCAGCAGTTTACGACAGGATTTCCACGAGCAGTACTTC. V gene TRBV27 combines with J gene TRBJ2-7; a possible D gene is TRBD1 (6 bases). The germline V gene has CDR1 MNHEY and CDR2 SMNVEV (reference sequence). The V end was cut by 2 bases, the J end by 5 bases, with 13 bases between. The CDR3 runs 14 residues.